One sample yielded the 2 T cell receptor beta chains listed below, sequenced in a study of blood T cell repertoires in COVID-19. Data came from immunoSEQ multiplex PCR; TCRdb stores just in-frame clones and leaves some out. This sample has under 500,000 clones, with around 90% found just once. The sequenced material came from PBMCs or T cells enriched from blood (not recorded which). The receptors were gathered from a woman between 18 and 30 years old with acute COVID-19.

The CDR3 spells CASSPTGADTQYF. In DNA form, the CDR3 reads TGTGCCAGCTCACCGACAGGGGCAGATACGCAGTATTTT. V and J are TRBV18 and TRBJ2-3; 8 nucleotides match TRBD1. The germline V gene has CDR1 KGHSH and CDR2 LQKENI. V lost 3 bases to trimming and J lost 4 bases; unmatched junction nucleotides: 0. The CDR3 length is 13 residues.

The CDR3 bases are TGTGCCAGCAGCGCTCCAAAACTAGCGGTACCGAGGGATGAGCAGTTCTTC. As protein: CASSAPKLAVPRDEQFF. This chain connects TRBV9 to TRBJ2-1, with TRBD2 identical over 8 bases. The CDR3 is 17 amino acids. Trimming at V came to 3 bases and at J to 8 bases, leaving 16 bases not matched to a gene. The germline CDR1 and CDR2 sequences are SGDLS and YYNGEE.